The 10 T cell receptor beta chains listed next were all sequenced from one sample in a study of blood T cell repertoires in COVID-19. TCRdb's table, derived via immunoSEQ multiplex PCR, lists solely in-frame clones and lacks some. The sample consists of 45,000 to 55,000 clones, 90% of them appearing once. The sequenced sample was peripheral blood. These TCRs come from a woman aged 35 to 49 with active COVID-19.

The rearrangement joins TRBV5-4 to TRBJ2-1, with a possible D match to TRBD2 (7 bases). This CDR3 is built from 16 residues. V lost 4 bases to trimming and J lost 10 bases, with 24 bases between them. CDR1 and CDR2 from the germline V gene are SGHNT and YYREEE (reference sequence). Written as DNA, the CDR3 is TGTGCCAGCAGCGTCCCCCAGAGGGGGGGGCTTTCAGAGCAGTTCTTC. Its translation: CASSVPQRGGLSEQFF.

This chain joins TRBV5-6 and TRBJ1-6; D remains ambiguous. The CDR3 spans 15 residues. Looked up from germline, CDR1 is SGHDT and CDR2 is YYEEEE. V lost 0 bases to trimming and J lost 10 bases, with 14 bases between them. The CDR3 here is CASSLGAGLGSPLHF. The CDR3 DNA reads TGTGCCAGCAGCTTGGGGGCCGGACTGGGATCACCCCTCCACTTT.

This clone occurred once. The chain carries TRBV6-5 and TRBJ2-7, with D perhaps TRBD1 (6 bases). Looked up from germline, CDR1 is MNHEY and CDR2 is SVGAGI. Trimming removed 3 bases at V and 0 bases at J, with 9 bases between. The CDR3 covers 14 residues. The CDR3 here is CASSYGTSSYEQYF. In nucleotides, the CDR3 is TGTGCCAGCAGTTATGGGACAAGCTCCTACGAGCAGTACTTC.

This clone appeared once. The genes are TRBV2 and TRBJ2-7; possibly TRBD1 for D (6 bases). Germline-derived CDR1 and CDR2 are SNHLY and FYNNEI. V lost 6 bases and J 5 bases, leaving 17 bases between the germline ends. The CDR3 has 14 residues. The CDR3 is CASRSPGTQDEQYF. Written as DNA, the CDR3 is TGTGCCAGCAGGAGCCCCGGGACACAAGACGAGCAGTACTTC.

The chain couples TRBV10-3 to TRBJ2-3; weak D call: TRBD1 (6 bases). There are 15 residues in the CDR3. CDR1 and CDR2 from the germline V gene are ENHRY and SYGVKD. Trimming cost V 0 bases and J 2 bases, with 9 bases left between them. The CDR3 nucleotides are TGTGCCATCAGTGAGTCGCAGGGGCCCACAGATACGCAGTATTTT. This gives the protein CAISESQGPTDTQYF.

This sequence joins TRBV7-3 and TRBJ2-1; D perhaps matches TRBD2 (5 bases). Looked up from germline, CDR1 is SGHTA and CDR2 is FQGTGA. V gave up 5 bases and J gave up 2 bases, with 13 bases separating them. This CDR3 is 15 amino acids long. The CDR3 DNA follows: TGTGCCAGCAGCCTGGGAAGCGGACCCTACAATGAGCAGTTCTTC. Residues: CASSLGSGPYNEQFF.

The chain joins TRBV25-1 to TRBJ1-2; D not resolved. Trimming removed 3 bases from V and 4 bases from J, with 9 bases in between. The CDR3 sequence is 13 residues long. Germline loops: CDR1 MGHDK, CDR2 SYGVNS. The CDR3 bases are TGTGCCAGCAGTGAGGGCAGAGTCTATGGCTACACCTTC. The encoded protein is CASSEGRVYGYTF.

The rearrangement joins TRBV19 to TRBJ1-2; weak D call: TRBD1 (5 bases). V was clipped by 3 bases and J by 4 bases, with 15 bases between them. Germline CDR1 and CDR2: LNHDA and SQIVND (reference sequence). This CDR3 region has 15 residues. The CDR3 here is CASSISQGGLYGYTF. CDR3 sequence (DNA): TGTGCCAGTAGTATTAGCCAGGGAGGTCTCTATGGCTACACCTTC.

The chain couples TRBV6-5 to TRBJ2-7; a possible D gene is TRBD1 (6 bases). Germline V gene data show CDR1 as MNHEY and CDR2 as SVGAGI. V was trimmed by 5 bases and J by 3 bases, leaving 11 bases between them. The CDR3 covers 13 residues. The CDR3 here is CASSPGHLYEQYF. The DNA for the CDR3 is TGTGCCAGCAGTCCGGGACACCTCTACGAGCAGTACTTC.

The J gene is TRBJ1-1, the V gene TRBV12-3 or TRBV12-4; D remains ambiguous. Trimming took off 5 bases at V and 11 bases at J, with 15 bases between the two ends. CDR3 length: 12 residues. The CDR3 bases are TGTGCCAGCAGTCCTGACACCGGCGGGGCTTTCTTT. Translating gives CASSPDTGGAFF.